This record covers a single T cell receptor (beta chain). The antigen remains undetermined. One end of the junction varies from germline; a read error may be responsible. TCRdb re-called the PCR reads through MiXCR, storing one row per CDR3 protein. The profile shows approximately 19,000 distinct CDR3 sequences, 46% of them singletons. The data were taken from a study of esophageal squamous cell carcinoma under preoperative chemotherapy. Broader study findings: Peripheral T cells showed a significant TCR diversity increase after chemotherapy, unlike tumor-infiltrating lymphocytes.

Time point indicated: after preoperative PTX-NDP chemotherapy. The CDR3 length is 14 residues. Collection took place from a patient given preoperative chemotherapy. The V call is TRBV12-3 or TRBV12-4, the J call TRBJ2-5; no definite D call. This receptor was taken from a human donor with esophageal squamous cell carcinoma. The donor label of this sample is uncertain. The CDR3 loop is CAGSGRDDQEIQYF. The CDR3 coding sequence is TGTGCGGGCAGTGGAAGGGATGACCAAGAGATCCAGTACTTC.